The rows below give T cell receptor beta chains drawn from one sample of a study of blood T cell repertoires in COVID-19. TCRdb's table, derived via immunoSEQ multiplex PCR, lists solely in-frame clones and lacks some. The repertoire includes some 180,000 clones, about four fifths of them detected once, and 9.5% to 11% sits in the top ten. The sequenced material came from peripheral blood. These receptors all come from a woman aged 40 to 50 with COVID-19, enrolled during active disease. Both conserved end residues are part of each CDR3. The D gene is left open where the match is weak. Clone size is stated in some rows and not others, as once, few, many or a class when expanded.

clone size: .
V gene: TRBV7-9
D gene: .
J gene: TRBJ1-3
CDR3 DNA: TGTGCCAGCAGTTCAGGGAACTCTGGAAACACCATATATTTT
CDR3 protein: CASSSGNSGNTIYF

clone size: once
V gene: TRBV10-3
D gene: TRBD1
J gene: TRBJ1-1
CDR3 DNA: TGTGCCATCTCCCTGGGACAGCTCCCTTTCTTT
CDR3 protein: CAISLGQLPFF

clone size: .
V gene: TRBV5-4
D gene: TRBD1
J gene: TRBJ2-1
CDR3 DNA: TGTGCCAGCAGCGCACGGGACAGGGAGGTCAATGAGCAGTTCTTC
CDR3 protein: CASSARDREVNEQFF

clone size: few
V gene: TRBV19
D gene: .
J gene: TRBJ2-3
CDR3 DNA: TGTGCCAGTAGTTTCCAGGGGACAGATACGCAGTATTTT
CDR3 protein: CASSFQGTDTQYF

clone size: .
V gene: TRBV5-4
D gene: .
J gene: TRBJ1-2
CDR3 DNA: TGTGCCAGCAGCTTGGACAGGACGTCCTATGGCTACACCTTC
CDR3 protein: CASSLDRTSYGYTF

clone size: .
V gene: TRBV27
D gene: .
J gene: TRBJ1-2
CDR3 DNA: TGTGCCACCCTCGGGAGGGGAGGAGGGTATGGCTACACCTTC
CDR3 protein: CATLGRGGGYGYTF

clone size: .
V gene: TRBV2
D gene: .
J gene: TRBJ2-2
CDR3 DNA: TGTGCCAGCAGTGTCGGTTTCGGGAGGAACACCGGGGAGCTGTTTTTT
CDR3 protein: CASSVGFGRNTGELFF

clone size: .
V gene: TRBV20-1
D gene: .
J gene: TRBJ1-2
CDR3 DNA: TGCAGTGCTAGTTATTCAGTAAACTATGGCTACACCTTC
CDR3 protein: CSASYSVNYGYTF

clone size: .
V gene: TRBV5-5
D gene: .
J gene: TRBJ2-4
CDR3 DNA: TGTGCCAGCAGACCTGCCGGGGGTGGAAACATTCAGTACTTC
CDR3 protein: CASRPAGGGNIQYF

clone size: once
V gene: TRBV29-1
D gene: TRBD1
J gene: TRBJ2-2
CDR3 DNA: TGCAGCGGCAACAGGGGTTCCACCGGGGAGCTGTTTTTT
CDR3 protein: CSGNRGSTGELFF

clone size: .
V gene: TRBV15
D gene: TRBD2
J gene: TRBJ2-1
CDR3 DNA: TGTGCCACCAGCAGAGATGTCGCACTAGCGGGGCTCAATGAGCAGTTCTTC
CDR3 protein: CATSRDVALAGLNEQFF

clone size: .
V gene: TRBV29-1
D gene: .
J gene: TRBJ2-7
CDR3 DNA: TGCAGCGTGCGGGACAGTATGTACGAGCAGTACTTC
CDR3 protein: CSVRDSMYEQYF

clone size: .
V gene: TRBV3-1/TRBV3-2
D gene: TRBD1
J gene: TRBJ1-4
CDR3 DNA: TGTGCCAGCAGCCTGGGACAGGGCCAAAGGGAACTGTTTTTT
CDR3 protein: CASSLGQGQRELFF

clone size: .
V gene: TRBV30
D gene: TRBD1
J gene: TRBJ1-6
CDR3 DNA: TGTGCCTGGAGGACCGAGCATACAGGGGGACGGAATTCACCCCTCCACTTT
CDR3 protein: CAWRTEHTGGRNSPLHF

clone size: .
V gene: TRBV2
D gene: TRBD1
J gene: TRBJ2-1
CDR3 DNA: TGTGCCAGCACCAGACAGGGAAGCTCCTACAATGAGCAGTTCTTC
CDR3 protein: CASTRQGSSYNEQFF

clone size: .
V gene: TRBV18
D gene: TRBD2
J gene: TRBJ2-3
CDR3 DNA: TGTGCCAGCTCCGAGGGACTAAATACAGATACGCAGTATTTT
CDR3 protein: CASSEGLNTDTQYF

clone size: .
V gene: TRBV21-1
D gene: .
J gene: TRBJ1-2
CDR3 DNA: TGTGCCAGCAGCATAAGGGCAGGACTCCTCTATGGCTACACCTTC
CDR3 protein: CASSIRAGLLYGYTF

clone size: .
V gene: TRBV28
D gene: .
J gene: TRBJ2-1
CDR3 DNA: TGTGCCAGCAGTTTATTGGCGGGACCTTCCTACAATGAGCAGTTCTTC
CDR3 protein: CASSLLAGPSYNEQFF

clone size: .
V gene: TRBV4-2
D gene: .
J gene: TRBJ1-1
CDR3 DNA: TGTGCCAGCAGCCCTGACAGTGACACTGAAGCTTTCTTT
CDR3 protein: CASSPDSDTEAFF

clone size: few
V gene: TRBV4-1
D gene: TRBD1
J gene: TRBJ1-3
CDR3 DNA: TGCGCCAGCAGCCAAGAAGGGACAGGGACCTCTGGAAACACCATATATTTT
CDR3 protein: CASSQEGTGTSGNTIYF

clone size: .
V gene: TRBV19
D gene: TRBD1
J gene: TRBJ2-1
CDR3 DNA: TGTGCCAGTAGTAGGGGACAGCAATACAATGAGCAGTTCTTC
CDR3 protein: CASSRGQQYNEQFF

clone size: .
V gene: TRBV10-2
D gene: .
J gene: TRBJ2-5
CDR3 DNA: TGCGCCAGCCCGGACAGAAAGGAGACCCAGTACTTC
CDR3 protein: CASPDRKETQYF

clone size: .
V gene: TRBV29-1
D gene: .
J gene: TRBJ1-3
CDR3 DNA: TGCAGCTTTCAGGGCCCTGGAAACACCATATATTTT
CDR3 protein: CSFQGPGNTIYF

clone size: .
V gene: TRBV18
D gene: TRBD1
J gene: TRBJ1-5
CDR3 DNA: TGTGCCAGCTCTCCCGGGACAGCTAATCAGCCCCAGCATTTT
CDR3 protein: CASSPGTANQPQHF

clone size: .
V gene: TRBV4-1
D gene: .
J gene: TRBJ2-1
CDR3 DNA: TGCGCCAGCAGGCCAGAGAGACTAGATGGGGATGAGCAGTTCTTC
CDR3 protein: CASRPERLDGDEQFF

clone size: .
V gene: TRBV5-6
D gene: .
J gene: TRBJ2-5
CDR3 DNA: TGTGCCAGCAGCTTGGGTGGTAGACAAGAGACCCAGTACTTC
CDR3 protein: CASSLGGRQETQYF

clone size: .
V gene: TRBV6-2/TRBV6-3
D gene: TRBD2
J gene: TRBJ2-2
CDR3 DNA: TGTGCCAGCAGTTATCAGGGACTAACCGGATCGGCGGAGCTGTTTTTT
CDR3 protein: CASSYQGLTGSAELFF

clone size: .
V gene: TRBV6-1
D gene: .
J gene: TRBJ1-2
CDR3 DNA: TGTGCCAGCAGTGACCCCCGGACAGCTAATAACTATGGCTACACCTTC
CDR3 protein: CASSDPRTANNYGYTF

clone size: .
V gene: TRBV12-3/TRBV12-4
D gene: .
J gene: TRBJ2-1
CDR3 DNA: TGTGCCAGCAGTCGCCGGAATGAGCAGTTCTTC
CDR3 protein: CASSRRNEQFF

clone size: .
V gene: TRBV7-8
D gene: TRBD1
J gene: TRBJ1-5
CDR3 DNA: TGTGCCAGCAGCTTGGACAGGGGAACTTCTCAGCCCCAGCATTTT
CDR3 protein: CASSLDRGTSQPQHF

clone size: .
V gene: TRBV10-1
D gene: TRBD2
J gene: TRBJ2-2
CDR3 DNA: TGCGCCAGTTCCCACACTACCGGCGGGGGGGCGAACACCGGGGAGCTGTTTTTT
CDR3 protein: CASSHTTGGGANTGELFF

clone size: once
V gene: TRBV15
D gene: .
J gene: TRBJ1-2
CDR3 DNA: TGTGCCACCAGCTGGCAGGGGAAGGGTGGCTACACCTTC
CDR3 protein: CATSWQGKGGYTF

clone size: .
V gene: TRBV15
D gene: TRBD2
J gene: TRBJ2-1
CDR3 DNA: TGTGCCACCAGCAGAGGGATCGGGGCTAGCGGTTACAATGAGCAGTTCTTC
CDR3 protein: CATSRGIGASGYNEQFF

clone size: .
V gene: TRBV27
D gene: TRBD2
J gene: TRBJ2-7
CDR3 DNA: TGTGCCAGCAGTTTCTTGACTAGCGGGAGGTACCACGAGCAGTACTTC
CDR3 protein: CASSFLTSGRYHEQYF

clone size: .
V gene: TRBV5-1
D gene: TRBD1
J gene: TRBJ2-1
CDR3 DNA: TGCGCCAGCAGCAGAGGACAGGTCGATGAGCAGTTCTTC
CDR3 protein: CASSRGQVDEQFF

clone size: few
V gene: TRBV28
D gene: .
J gene: TRBJ1-2
CDR3 DNA: TGTGCCATCAGAGAGGGTGGAATATGGGGCTACACCTTC
CDR3 protein: CAIREGGIWGYTF

clone size: .
V gene: TRBV6-5
D gene: .
J gene: TRBJ2-2
CDR3 DNA: TGTGCCAGCAGTTATAGGGGGACCGGGGAGCTGTTTTTT
CDR3 protein: CASSYRGTGELFF

clone size: .
V gene: TRBV14
D gene: .
J gene: TRBJ1-2
CDR3 DNA: TGTGCCAGCAGCCAAACAGGTGGATATGGCTACACCTTC
CDR3 protein: CASSQTGGYGYTF

clone size: .
V gene: TRBV28
D gene: .
J gene: TRBJ2-7
CDR3 DNA: TGTGCCAGCAGTTTAACCCCTTTGGGCTTTAGCTCCTACGAGCAGTACTTC
CDR3 protein: CASSLTPLGFSSYEQYF

clone size: .
V gene: TRBV6-1
D gene: TRBD2
J gene: TRBJ2-7
CDR3 DNA: TGTGCCAGCAGTGAAGATGCCATAGCGGGAGTCCCTCGCGAGCAGTACTTC
CDR3 protein: CASSEDAIAGVPREQYF

clone size: .
V gene: TRBV6-1
D gene: TRBD1
J gene: TRBJ1-3
CDR3 DNA: TGTGCCAGCAGTGAAAAGGTTGCGACAGGGGGAAACACCATATATTTT
CDR3 protein: CASSEKVATGGNTIYF

clone size: .
V gene: TRBV6-1
D gene: .
J gene: TRBJ1-5
CDR3 DNA: TGTGCCAGCAGTGAAGGGGGCGCAGACAATCAGCCCCAGCATTTT
CDR3 protein: CASSEGGADNQPQHF

clone size: .
V gene: TRBV28
D gene: .
J gene: TRBJ1-6
CDR3 DNA: TGTGCCAGCAGTGCCCGGGGAGGGAAGAGGGACATCCACTTT
CDR3 protein: CASSARGGKRDIHF

clone size: .
V gene: TRBV7-3
D gene: TRBD1
J gene: TRBJ1-2
CDR3 DNA: TGTGCCAGCAGCTTAATCGGCGGGCAGGGGGCGTATGGCTACACCTTC
CDR3 protein: CASSLIGGQGAYGYTF

clone size: few
V gene: TRBV4-1
D gene: .
J gene: TRBJ1-5
CDR3 DNA: TGCGCCAGCAGCCAAGATATCGGGAGCAATCAGCCCCAGCATTTT
CDR3 protein: CASSQDIGSNQPQHF